This TCR beta chain was recovered during a study of T cells in narcolepsy. Study-level results: Reportedly, autoreactive clonotypes were serially detected in patients' blood but not controls'. Autoreactive HCRT-specific and TRIB2-specific clonotypes were marked in same-patient CSF-versus-blood CD4+ comparisons.

As to this clone: The antigen is not known.

Some clones are missing from TCRdb's copy, which holds only in-frame ones; the method was immunoSEQ multiplex PCR. The data contain around 31,000 clones, about 77% of them singletons. The CDR3 consists of 16 residues. Between the trimmed V and J ends, which lost 3 bases and 1 base, there was a span of 16 bases. Germline values: CDR1 KGHSH, CDR2 LQKENI. The sample comprised CD45RA- memory CD4+ T cells from PBMCs. The TCR comes from a human donor with narcolepsy. This sequence joins TRBV18 and TRBJ2-7; the D gene is possibly TRBD1 (6 bases). DNA for the CDR3: TGTGCCAGCTCACCGAGAGGACAGAGTTTATCCTACGAGCAGTACTTC. Protein: CASSPRGQSLSYEQYF.